This entry lists 5 T cell receptor beta chains sequenced from one sample in a study of cytomegalovirus exposure and HLA in healthy donors. In the PCR, 60 Vbeta and 13 Jbeta primers were used. Some clones are missing from TCRdb's copy, which holds only in-frame ones; the method was immunoSEQ multiplex PCR. This sample has about 100,000 clones; under 90% occur once, and the top ten carry 4.2%. Sequencing was performed on PBMCs. These TCRs come from a woman between 65 and 79 years old in good health and CMV-seropositive.

The chain employs TRBV7-6 and TRBJ1-5; TRBD1 is a possible D gene (6 bases). Germline V lookup: CDR1 SGHVS, CDR2 FNYEAQ. Trimming left V 4 bases short and J 4 bases short, with 11 bases between. This CDR3 has 14 amino acids. In DNA, the CDR3 is TGTGCCAGCAGCTCGGCCAGGGGAAATCAGCCCCAGCATTTT. Its protein product is CASSSARGNQPQHF.

The V gene is TRBV21-1, the J gene TRBJ2-5; the table's TRBD1 call for D was not verified on the DNA. TRBV21-1 is tagged as a pseudogene. The CDR3 contains 14 residues. This CDR3 reads CASSFRHTQETQYF. The DNA of the CDR3 is TGTGCCAGCAGCTTCCGACACACTCAAGAGACCCAGTACTTC.

The chain uses TRBV28 and TRBJ1-2; tentatively, D is TRBD1 (5 bases). CDR1 MDHEN and CDR2 SYDVKM come from the germline V gene. This CDR3 has 12 residues. V was clipped by 8 bases and J by 9 bases, with 16 bases between them. Here the CDR3 DNA reads TGTGCCAGCGGTGTTTATCAGGGCAGCTACACCTTC. Amino acid sequence: CASGVYQGSYTF.

The rearrangement uses TRBV25-1 and TRBJ1-5; perhaps TRBD1 as D (6 bases). The ends were cut back, 8 bases at V and 5 bases at J, with 22 bases in the middle. CDR3 length: 16 amino acids. Looked up from germline, CDR1 is MGHDK and CDR2 is SYGVNS. This CDR3 is CASPQRGDIYYQPQHF. Written as DNA, the CDR3 is TGTGCCAGCCCCCAACGGGGGGACATTTATTATCAGCCCCAGCATTTT. The full variable domain, its missing parts supplied by reference TRBV25-1 and TRBJ1-5, is EADIYQTPRYLVIGTGKKITLECSQTMGHDKMYWYQQDPGMELHLIHYSYGVNSTEKGDLSSESTVSRIRTEHFPLTLESARPSHTSQYLCASPQRGDIYYQPQHFGDGTRLSIL.

The chain links TRBV19 to TRBJ2-5; 7 bases map to TRBD2. The V gene end was trimmed by 1 base and the J gene end by 5 bases; junction bases not matched to a gene: 7. This CDR3 region has 15 residues. Germline V gene data show CDR1 as LNHDA and CDR2 as SQIVND (reference sequence). CDR3 sequence (DNA): TGTGCCAGTAGTATAGGGAGCGGGATCGGGGAGACCCAGTACTTC. It is translated as CASSIGSGIGETQYF.